What follows describes a single TCR beta chain. There are many counts of this clonotype. Its antigen has not been determined. No base qualities exist here, and no much larger clone lies one base off it. CDR1 and CDR2 are drawn from the germline V gene (reference sequence): DFQATT, SNEGSKA. The CDR3, from cysteine to phenylalanine, totals 16 residues. Only CDR3 DNA is held: 48 bases, read in frame from base 1. V is clipped by 5 bases and J by 5 bases, and the sequence between their germline boundaries is 24 bases long. Amplification of TCR beta CDR3 regions was carried out from RNA transcripts. The first round of RT-PCR for the TCR CDR3 was performed with the HTBI primer set and the Qiagen OneStep RT-PCR kit. The libraries were constructed in a second round of multiplex PCR and then size-selected and purified. Sequencing of the libraries was done on an Illumina HiSeq2000 using paired-end 100 bp reads. As for how the authors treated the data: SOAPnuke was used to process the raw data, with reads discarded if the reads contained adapters or uncalled bases, had a mean Phred below 15, or lacked an exact constant-primer or identifier match. High-quality paired reads were merged using COPE v1.2.5, and each unique nucleotide sequence was defined as a clonotype. Clonotypes were aligned to IMGT TRBV, TRBD and TRBJ reference segments using MiTCR v1.1. Analysis was restricted to V-J combinations with a frequency above 0.0001, which covered just over 98% of repertoires. A TCS score was defined as the ratio between F50 (clonal expansion) and ExV (chaos), using BLOSUM62-based TCRdist between CDR3 peptides within each V-J. Welch's t-statistics and random forest reduced approximately 520 V-J features to around 14, which were used in a naive Bayes classifier (R e1071). TCRdb reanalyzed the raw reads on its own, using fastp at Q25 for trimming and MiXCR for clone calling, and kept in-frame beta chains. Under each unique CDR3 protein, matching rows form one entry showing the most common genes and DNA. These V and J calls derive from TCRdb rather than the authors' analysis. The sample records 560,000 or so distinct CDR3 sequences, 20% of which are singletons. The top ten constitute about 45% of the sample.

Ophthalmopathy patients had moderately to severely active disease, Clinical Activity Score of at least 3, NOSPECS grade of at least 4, and duration under 3 months. Exclusion was applied to patients with uncontrolled infections, other autoimmune diseases, pregnancy or lactation. Clinical symptoms, serum thyroxine and TRAb, thyroid ultrasound, and orbital computed tomography formed the basis for the diagnoses. PBMCs were isolated from about 9 ml of fresh peripheral blood by Ficoll-Paque density gradient centrifugation. Trizol reagent was used to extract total RNA, and RNA quality was then checked on an Agilent 2100 Bioanalyzer. This specimen comes from a study of T cells in Graves' hyperthyroidism and ophthalmopathy (dated by TCRdb to about 2019). About the full investigation: Peripheral blood was collected at initial diagnosis, before any treatment. Following sampling, methimazole starting at 30 mg daily was given to hyperthyroidism patients, and high-dose intravenous methylprednisolone was given to ophthalmopathy patients. The study also compared thyroid tissue and blood T-cell repertoires from about six Graves' hyperthyroidism patients. The paper describes TCR Vbeta CDR3 sequencing of 120 to 150 peripheral blood samples, made up of 43 ophthalmopathy patients, approximately 76 hyperthyroidism patients and 17 progressor patients. An independent validation cohort of around 19 hyperthyroidism patients and approximately 15 patients who later progressed to ophthalmopathy tested prospective prediction of ophthalmopathy. To identify TCR V-J signatures that set the groups apart, the researchers used a discovery cohort of 100 patients, made up of under 45 with Graves' ophthalmopathy and about 60 with stable Graves' hyperthyroidism. For training and testing, the 110 or so patients in the discovery cohort were randomly divided in a 7:3 ratio. General findings and caveats noted by the study authors: Most expanded thyroid clonotypes (frequency above 0.001) were also detected in blood, a finding suggesting that blood repertoires may reflect thyroid immune responses. A 13 V-J signature model separated ophthalmopathy from stable hyperthyroidism, with over 85% sensitivity and 81.08% specificity in cross-validation and 80%/75% in testing. No statistical method was used to fix the sample size in advance, and group allocation was not hidden from the investigators. In validation, the model predicted progression to ophthalmopathy with approximately 71% sensitivity and 72% to 85% specificity, a median of 6.5 months before onset.

The TCR was taken from a man between 35 and 55 years old with Graves' ophthalmopathy. The chain employs TRBV20-1 and TRBJ2-5, and the D gene may be TRBD2, 7 bases matching. Material for sequencing was blood. The CDR3 protein sequence reads: CSAGSGGGPGIETQYF. In nucleotides, the sequence is TGCAGTGCTGGGAGTGGGGGGGGGCCGGGGATTGAGACCCAGTACTTC.